The clone carrying this T cell receptor beta chain was seen repeatedly, ten times or more. The sample originates from a study of T-cell reconstitution after alpha-beta-depleted transplantation in children. Preparation of the TCRbeta library involved a method that used unique molecular identifiers. TCRdb itself ran the PCR reads through MiXCR, one entry per CDR3 protein. This sample has 420,000 or so distinct CDR3 sequences, with roughly 11% found just once. CDR1 and CDR2 (germline): MNHEY, SVGAGI. Deletions cut 5 bases from V and 3 bases from J, with 13 bases between. CDR3 length: 14 amino acids. V is TRBV6-5 and J is TRBJ1-2; D is possibly TRBD1 (5 bases). The clonotype was recovered from a human donor who donated a stem cell graft to a child with acute myeloid leukemia. Material: PBMCs from the stem cell graft donor, obtained from the stem cell graft. The CDR3 protein is CASSPGGEDYGYTF. For the CDR3, the DNA is TGTGCCAGCAGTCCCGGGGGGGAGGACTATGGCTACACCTTC.